This TCR beta chain was sequenced for a study of blood T cell repertoires in COVID-19. Across the study: COVID-19 samples collected from the United States, Italy and Spain covered acute and convalescent phases.

The CDR3 extends over 16 amino acids. Trimming took off 3 bases at V and 2 bases at J, with 17 bases between the two ends. Germline CDR1 reads DFQATT; CDR2 reads SNEGSKA (reference sequence). Two negative PCRs, clearance, or symptom resolution had been documented for recovered Cohort 3 donors. Only in-frame clones appear in the TCRdb table, and some are missing; sequencing was by immunoSEQ multiplex PCR. Found here are some 430,000 clones, less than 95% of them singletons; the top ten hold about 0.63%. The source material was PBMCs or T cells enriched from blood (not recorded which). The rearrangement links TRBV20-1 to TRBJ1-5; D perhaps matches TRBD1 (6 bases). The sequence came from a man aged 18 to 35 who had recovered from COVID-19. The CDR3 bases are TGCAGTGCTAGTAGTGAGGGGGGGTTGGGCAATCAGCCCCAGCATTTT. Its protein is CSASSEGGLGNQPQHF.